This T cell receptor (beta chain) was obtained from a study of T cell responses to AZD1222 COVID-19 vaccine. Here immunoSEQ multiplex PCR was the method, and the copy in TCRdb shows in-frame clones only, minus some. The table shows some 180,000 clones, with 88% occurring only once. The germline CDR1 and CDR2 sequences are MNHNS and SASEGT. V lost 2 bases to trimming and J lost 0 bases, with 11 bases between them. The CDR3 is 16 amino acids. Turning to this clone: The antigen is not known.

The study's findings and limits: Just a handful of AZD1222 recipients tested seropositive at baseline.

The TCR was taken from an adult in good health. The chain has TRBV6-1 and TRBJ1-5; D is possibly TRBD1 (6 bases). Sample: peripheral blood, taken on day 0 of AZD1222 vaccination. The CDR3 DNA sequence: TGTGCCAGCAGTGAATGGGGGGGCGATAGCAATCAGCCCCAGCATTTT. It yields the protein CASSEWGGDSNQPQHF.